This T cell receptor beta chain was profiled in a study of identical twins. TCRdb used MiXCR to reprocess the 5' RACE reads, holding one entry per CDR3 protein. The repertoire consists of 400,000 to 500,000 distinct CDR3 sequences, with approximately 18% occurring once and the leading ten covering 12%. What was sequenced was naive T cells sorted from blood. The TCR was taken from a man between 50 and 59 years old in good health.

CDR3 protein: CASSQGWGGELFF. The CDR3 DNA is TGCGCCAGCAGCCAAGGCTGGGGCGGGGAGCTGTTTTTT. This rearrangement joins TRBV4-3 to TRBJ2-2; no clear D. V lost 1 base and J lost 7, with 7 bases in between. This CDR3 has 13 amino acids. Germline lookup yields CDR1 LGHNA and CDR2 YSLEER.